The rows below give T cell receptor beta chains drawn from one sample of a study of response to subunit inactivated influenza vaccine. TCRdb recomputed calls from the RT-PCR reads with MiXCR, one row per CDR3 protein. The sample has hundreds of thousands of distinct CDR3 sequences; approximately 15% are singletons. The sequenced sample was PBMCs from blood, obtained around two weeks before vaccination. The receptors were gathered from a man aged 50 or older who received an inactivated influenza vaccine. Both conserved end residues are part of each CDR3. Fields, in order: J gene, clone size, D gene, CDR3 length, V gene, CDR3 DNA, CDR3 protein. D genes are given only for firm matches. Where a row states a size, it is once, few, many or the class of an expanded clone; other rows omit it.

j_call: TRBJ2-7
clone_size: .
d_call: TRBD2
cdr3_length: 14
v_call: TRBV12-3/TRBV12-4
cdr3_nt: TGTGCCAGCTCTCCCGGACTAGCACACTACGAGCAGTACTTC
cdr3_aa: CASSPGLAHYEQYF

j_call: TRBJ2-5
clone_size: few
d_call: .
cdr3_length: 14
v_call: TRBV24-1
cdr3_nt: TGTGCCACCATCCACCCAAGGCCGTCTGAGACCCAGTACTTC
cdr3_aa: CATIHPRPSETQYF

j_call: TRBJ1-4
clone_size: .
d_call: .
cdr3_length: 18
v_call: TRBV11-2
cdr3_nt: TGTGCCAGCAGCCCCCGGGGGAGAGGGGCAATGTCTAATGAAAAACTGTTTTTT
cdr3_aa: CASSPRGRGAMSNEKLFF

j_call: TRBJ2-3
clone_size: .
d_call: .
cdr3_length: 12
v_call: TRBV10-3
cdr3_nt: TGTGCCATTTCGACGAGGACAGATACGCAGTATTTT
cdr3_aa: CAISTRTDTQYF

j_call: TRBJ2-3
clone_size: .
d_call: .
cdr3_length: 13
v_call: TRBV6-5
cdr3_nt: TGTGCCAGCAGTTACTCGATATCAGATACGCAGTATTTT
cdr3_aa: CASSYSISDTQYF

j_call: TRBJ1-3
clone_size: .
d_call: .
cdr3_length: 11
v_call: TRBV11-2
cdr3_nt: TGTGCCAGCAGCTTTGGACACACCATATATTTT
cdr3_aa: CASSFGHTIYF

j_call: TRBJ2-3
clone_size: many
d_call: .
cdr3_length: 12
v_call: TRBV20-1
cdr3_nt: TGCAGTGCTAGGCAAAACAGAGATACGCAGTATTTT
cdr3_aa: CSARQNRDTQYF

j_call: TRBJ2-3
clone_size: .
d_call: .
cdr3_length: 16
v_call: TRBV2
cdr3_nt: TGTGCCAGCAATCTGGGACAACCGACCAGCACAGATACGCAGTATTTT
cdr3_aa: CASNLGQPTSTDTQYF

j_call: TRBJ1-5
clone_size: .
d_call: .
cdr3_length: 14
v_call: TRBV4-2
cdr3_nt: TGTGCCAGCAGCCAAGGACGGAGCAATCAGCCCCAGCATTTT
cdr3_aa: CASSQGRSNQPQHF

j_call: TRBJ2-1
clone_size: few
d_call: TRBD2
cdr3_length: 17
v_call: TRBV4-2
cdr3_nt: TGTGCCAGCAGCCGGCCTATAGCGGGAGGCCCCTACAATGAGCAGTTCTTC
cdr3_aa: CASSRPIAGGPYNEQFF

j_call: TRBJ2-7
clone_size: .
d_call: TRBD2
cdr3_length: 17
v_call: TRBV13
cdr3_nt: TGTGCCAGCAGCTTAGAATCTGGCGGGAGGACACTATACGAGCAGTACTTC
cdr3_aa: CASSLESGGRTLYEQYF

j_call: TRBJ2-1
clone_size: few
d_call: TRBD1
cdr3_length: 12
v_call: TRBV20-1
cdr3_nt: TGCAGTGCTAGGGGGGACAGGGTATTGCCGTTCTTC
cdr3_aa: CSARGDRVLPFF

j_call: TRBJ2-2
clone_size: few
d_call: .
cdr3_length: 15
v_call: TRBV5-1
cdr3_nt: TGCGCCAGCAGCTTCGGCAGACAGAACACCGGGGAGCTGTTTTTT
cdr3_aa: CASSFGRQNTGELFF

j_call: TRBJ2-3
clone_size: .
d_call: .
cdr3_length: 14
v_call: TRBV2
cdr3_nt: TGTGCCAGCCTGTCGGGCGTGGGATCAGATACGCAGTATTTT
cdr3_aa: CASLSGVGSDTQYF

j_call: TRBJ2-5
clone_size: few
d_call: TRBD2
cdr3_length: 16
v_call: TRBV5-1
cdr3_nt: TGCGCCAGCAGCTTGTTCACTAGCGGGGGGGAAGAGACCCAGTACTTC
cdr3_aa: CASSLFTSGGEETQYF

j_call: TRBJ1-1
clone_size: .
d_call: .
cdr3_length: 14
v_call: TRBV2
cdr3_nt: TGTGCCAGCAGTGAGGGCTCAAGGGGTACTGAAGCTTTCTTT
cdr3_aa: CASSEGSRGTEAFF

j_call: TRBJ2-7
clone_size: many
d_call: TRBD2
cdr3_length: 16
v_call: TRBV20-1
cdr3_nt: TGCAGTGCTAGAGGCACTCTAGCGGGAGCCTCCTACGAGCAGTACTTC
cdr3_aa: CSARGTLAGASYEQYF

j_call: TRBJ1-2
clone_size: .
d_call: TRBD1
cdr3_length: 16
v_call: TRBV11-1
cdr3_nt: TGTGCCAGCAGCCAACGGACAGGCGCCACTAACTATGGCTACACCTTC
cdr3_aa: CASSQRTGATNYGYTF

j_call: TRBJ2-4
clone_size: .
d_call: .
cdr3_length: 13
v_call: TRBV20-1
cdr3_nt: TGCAGTGCTAGAGCAGGGACCAAAAACATTCAGTACTTC
cdr3_aa: CSARAGTKNIQYF

j_call: TRBJ2-3
clone_size: few
d_call: .
cdr3_length: 15
v_call: TRBV3-1
cdr3_nt: TGTGCCAGCAGCCAGGCAACCCCAGGGGTGAGTACGCAGTATTTT
cdr3_aa: CASSQATPGVSTQYF

j_call: TRBJ1-4
clone_size: many
d_call: .
cdr3_length: 13
v_call: TRBV5-1
cdr3_nt: TGCGCCAGCAGCTTGGGTGAACGGGAAAAACTGTTTTTT
cdr3_aa: CASSLGEREKLFF

j_call: TRBJ2-3
clone_size: .
d_call: TRBD2
cdr3_length: 17
v_call: TRBV7-6
cdr3_nt: TGTGCCAGCAGCCCCGGGACTAGCGGTGAGGGGATCGATACGCAGTATTTT
cdr3_aa: CASSPGTSGEGIDTQYF

j_call: TRBJ1-4
clone_size: few
d_call: TRBD1
cdr3_length: 15
v_call: TRBV9
cdr3_nt: TGTGCCAGCAGCCCCTGGGACAGGGTCGGTGAAAAACTGTTTTTT
cdr3_aa: CASSPWDRVGEKLFF

j_call: TRBJ2-3
clone_size: .
d_call: .
cdr3_length: 16
v_call: TRBV7-9
cdr3_nt: TGTGCCAGCAGCTTTCTCCTCCAGGCAGTCAAAGATACGCAGTATTTT
cdr3_aa: CASSFLLQAVKDTQYF

j_call: TRBJ2-1
clone_size: few
d_call: TRBD2
cdr3_length: 16
v_call: TRBV24-1
cdr3_nt: TGTGCCACCAGTGATCCGAGCGGGAGGGTCCACAATGAGCAGTTCTTC
cdr3_aa: CATSDPSGRVHNEQFF

j_call: TRBJ2-5
clone_size: .
d_call: TRBD2
cdr3_length: 15
v_call: TRBV20-1
cdr3_nt: TGCAGTGCTCATGGAGGCGGGGGGGCCCGGGAGACCCAGTACTTC
cdr3_aa: CSAHGGGGARETQYF

j_call: TRBJ1-1
clone_size: many
d_call: .
cdr3_length: 13
v_call: TRBV6-2/TRBV6-3
cdr3_nt: TGTGCCAGCAGTACGGATCTCGGCACTGAAGCTTTCTTT
cdr3_aa: CASSTDLGTEAFF